This T cell receptor beta chain was sequenced for a study of blood T cell repertoires in COVID-19 (dated by TCRdb to the early 2020s). For the wider study: Collaborator samples came from the United States, Italy and Spain and covered acute and convalescent phases of COVID-19. The prospective study material was composed of cDNA or gDNA derived from T cells, B-cell-depleted T cells, or PBMCs. Subjects who had been exposed to COVID-19, were actively infected with it, or had recovered from it provided the deeply sampled blood TCRbeta repertoires that made up the dataset. The repertoires were made available in a free public database intended to serve as a resource for research on the immune response to SARS-CoV-2. The samples were drawn from two sources: the first 160 participants of the ongoing ImmuneRACE study, and over 1,000 subjects contributed by 6 global collaborators. Sample metadata almost always included a de-identified subject ID, COVID-19 status, age in years and sex. Where available, HLA class I and class II types were obtained from metadata supplied by the sample provider rather than from assay-based typing.

The immunoSEQ Assay, a bias-controlled multiplex PCR, was used to amplify TCRbeta CDR3 regions from genomic DNA. For the original study's pipeline: Within the assay, amplification of reference gene primers was used to estimate how many nucleated cells each sample contained. To quantify the absolute abundance of each unique TCRbeta CDR3 rearrangement, sequence reads were collapsed and filtered. For each sample, productive Simpson clonality was calculated as the square root of Simpson's diversity index over productive rearrangements. TCRdb mirrors the immuneACCESS table, restricted to in-frame sequences. Some clones are absent from its copies; in checked studies, under half trace to an unresolved V gene, and the reason for the others is unknown. V and J calls plus clone size are reproduced from that table; the DNA served to infer D and trimming. For this sample there are a few hundred thousand clones; 90% appear just once. About 1.7% of the sample lies in the top ten.

Notes on this clone: Its antigen remains undetermined. Base qualities were left out, and no much larger clone turns up one base away.

Overall results and qualifications from the work: The quantity of clinical and demographic metadata differed by source and by participant and was supplied without curation.

The CDR3 runs 17 residues from the cysteine to the phenylalanine. CDR3 DNA only is kept here, 51 bases in frame from base 1. Clipping removes 0 bases from V and 10 bases from J, with 10 as the unmatched junction base count. CDR1 and CDR2 were assigned from the germline V gene as LGHNA and YNFKEQ. In the prospective study, participants were roughly 18 to 100 years old, resided in about two dozen geographic areas of the United States, and were enrolled through a virtual design. To assign participants to cohorts, the prospective study relied on clinical history that participants themselves reported in a screening survey and a study questionnaire. Each participant in the prospective study had whole blood, serum and a nasopharyngeal or oropharyngeal swab collected by mobile phlebotomists. Participants in the prospective study had the option to provide additional blood draws and questionnaires over a roughly two-month period. Before DNA extraction, prospective study blood samples were shipped either frozen or at room temperature.

The chain joins TRBV4-2 to TRBJ2-2; 11 central nucleotides agree with TRBD2. The TCR was taken from a woman between 18 and 29 years old with acute COVID-19. The specimen sequenced was PBMCs or T cells enriched from blood (not recorded which). The nucleotide sequence reads TGTGCCAGCAGCCAAGAGCCCCCTAGCGGGAGGAATGTGGAGCTGTTTTTT. Its protein reads: CASSQEPPSGRNVELFF.